The clone carrying this TCR beta chain was seen a few times. The antigen remains undetermined. The authors used template switching to add a universal primer site and gave cDNA unique molecular identifiers. TCRdb reprocessed the 5' RACE reads via MiXCR and lists one record per CDR3 protein. Here the sample spans about 210,000 distinct CDR3 sequences, 9.4% being singletons. The data derive from a study of identical twins. This CDR3 contains 14 residues. Trimming removed 4 bases from V and 6 bases from J; junction bases left unmatched: 8. Per the germline V gene, CDR1 is SGHRS and CDR2 is YFSETQ. Study-wide results and caveats: Shared out-of-frame alpha sequences (those common to twins) showed excess low generation probability. Twin pairs had excess sharing that was weaker in beta out-of-frame sequences.

This TCR derives from a woman between 18 and 30 years old in good health. The sequenced sample consisted of memory (CD45RO+) T cells sorted from blood. The chain recombines TRBV5-1 with TRBJ2-7, with TRBD1 matching 9 bases. For the CDR3, the DNA is TGCGCCAGCAGCCCGGACAGGGGTAATGGCGAGCAGTACTTC. This sequence encodes CASSPDRGNGEQYF.